This TCR beta chain was recovered during a study of human T cells and chemical hapten exposure. In the study overall: Patch tests delivered 0.01% DPC to the upper back and were evaluated at 6 days. Study results and caveats: Following DPC sensitization, TCRs present above 1 in 1000 frequency showed no change.

Notes on this clonotype: Its antigen is still unknown.

V lost 3 bases to trimming and J lost 2 bases, with 15 bases between them. CDR1 is SEHNR, CDR2 FQNEAQ, per germline (reference sequence). The CDR3 extends over 16 amino acids. Time point in this sample: pre-sensitization, week 0. Treatment: therapeutic diphenylcyclopropenone sensitization with weekly scalp DPC. In every case, blood was obtained before the patch test was applied. TCRdb reprocessed the RACE reads via MiXCR and lists one record per CDR3 protein. The sample lists about 260,000 distinct CDR3 sequences, 7.5% to 10% occurring once. The genes are TRBV7-9 and TRBJ2-3; D remains unclear. This receptor was obtained from a woman aged 35 to 49 with alopecia areata. Some clones in this sample may be carry-over from other donors' samples. The input for sequencing was whole blood, taken in connection with sensitization to the hapten diphenylcyclopropenone (DPC). CDR3 sequence: CASSLWVGGSTDTQYF. For the CDR3, the DNA is TGTGCCAGCAGCTTGTGGGTCGGCGGATCCACAGATACGCAGTATTTT.